This T cell receptor (beta chain) was obtained from a study of blood T cell repertoires in COVID-19. Generated by immunoSEQ multiplex PCR, the TCRdb table keeps only in-frame clones and is missing some. The sample lists about 350,000 clones, about nine tenths occurring once. CDR3 length: 14 amino acids. Germline trimming cut 5 bases from V and 6 bases from J; bases unmatched to any gene: 9. Germline V gene sequence: CDR1 MNHEY, CDR2 SMNVEV (reference sequence). This sequence was found in a woman between 65 and 79 years old with COVID-19, enrolled during active disease. The V call is TRBV27, the J call TRBJ1-2; 7 bases match TRBD1. Sequenced: peripheral blood. CDR3 residues: CASSIEHRGHGYTF. The CDR3 DNA follows: TGTGCCAGCAGTATCGAGCACAGGGGCCATGGCTACACCTTC.